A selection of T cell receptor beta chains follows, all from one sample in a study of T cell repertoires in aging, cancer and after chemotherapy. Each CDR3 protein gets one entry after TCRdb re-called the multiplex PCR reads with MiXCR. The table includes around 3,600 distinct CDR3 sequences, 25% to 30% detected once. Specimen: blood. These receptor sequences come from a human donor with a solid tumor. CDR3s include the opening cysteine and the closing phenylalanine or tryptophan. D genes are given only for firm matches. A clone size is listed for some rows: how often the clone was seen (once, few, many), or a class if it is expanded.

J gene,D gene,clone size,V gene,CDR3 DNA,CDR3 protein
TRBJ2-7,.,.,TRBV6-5,TGTGCCAGCAGTGAACCCCACAGTTCGGTCTACGAGCAGTACTTC,CASSEPHSSVYEQYF
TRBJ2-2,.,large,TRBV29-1,TGCAGCGTGAAGAACACCGGGGAGCTGTTTTTT,CSVKNTGELFF
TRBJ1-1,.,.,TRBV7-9,TGTGCCAGCAGCCAAAGGGGTACTGAAGCTTTCTTT,CASSQRGTEAFF
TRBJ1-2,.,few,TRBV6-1,TGTGCCAGCAGTGAATACCCCAACAGCTATGGCTACACCTTC,CASSEYPNSYGYTF
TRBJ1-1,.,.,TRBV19,TGTGCCAGTAGCATTCGACAGGCCTTGAACACTGAAGCTTTCTTT,CASSIRQALNTEAFF
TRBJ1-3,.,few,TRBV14,TGTGCCAGCAGCCAAGAGGGAGGGGCCTCTGGAAACACCATATATTTT,CASSQEGGASGNTIYF
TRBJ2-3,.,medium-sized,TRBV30,TGTGCCTGGAGTGTTGCCGGTCGTAAAAGGGCAGATACGCAGTATTTT,CAWSVAGRKRADTQYF
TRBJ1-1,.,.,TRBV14,TGTGCCAGCAGCCAAGAAGTCCAGGCCAACACTGAAGCTTTCTTT,CASSQEVQANTEAFF
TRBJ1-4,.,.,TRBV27,TGTGCCAGCAGAAGTAATGAAAAACTGTTTTTT,CASRSNEKLFF
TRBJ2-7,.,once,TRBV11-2,TGTGCCAGCAGCTTAGGAGTGGGCGCCTACGAGCAGTACTTC,CASSLGVGAYEQYF
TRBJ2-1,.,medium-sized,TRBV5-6,TGTGCCAGCAGCCTCAGACTGAATGAGCAGTTCTTC,CASSLRLNEQFF
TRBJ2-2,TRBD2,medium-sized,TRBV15,TGTGCCACCAGCCGGAGCGGGAGTGGAGCCGGGGAGCTGTTTTTT,CATSRSGSGAGELFF
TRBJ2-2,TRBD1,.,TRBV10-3,TGTGCCATCGGGGAGAGGGGGCCCAACACCGGGGAGCTGTTTTTT,CAIGERGPNTGELFF
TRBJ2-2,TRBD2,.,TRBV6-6,TGTGCCAGCAGTATCCTAGCGGGAGCCGGGGAGCTGTTTTTT,CASSILAGAGELFF
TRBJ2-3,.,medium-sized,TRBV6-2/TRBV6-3,TGTGCCAGCAGCCCCCTGGCGGACACAGCGCAGTATTTT,CASSPLADTAQYF
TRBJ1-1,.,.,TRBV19,TGTGCCACCTCGGGGCAGGAAGCTTTCTTT,CATSGQEAFF
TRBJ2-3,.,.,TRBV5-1,TGCGCCAGCAGCTTGACAGGTGCAGATACGCAGTATTTT,CASSLTGADTQYF
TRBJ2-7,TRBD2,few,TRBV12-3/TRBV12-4,TGTGCCAGCAGTTTAGGACTAGCGGGCCCTACGAGGCAGTACTTC,CASSLGLAGPTRQYF
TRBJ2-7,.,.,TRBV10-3,TGTGCCGCCGGGACACATGAAACCTACGAGCAGTACTTC,CAAGTHETYEQYF
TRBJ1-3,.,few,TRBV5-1,TGCGCCAGCAGCTATGGCTCTGGAAACACCATATATTTT,CASSYGSGNTIYF
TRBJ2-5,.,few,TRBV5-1,TGCGCCAGCAGCCCGGGATCCCTGGAAGCCCAGTACTTC,CASSPGSLEAQYF
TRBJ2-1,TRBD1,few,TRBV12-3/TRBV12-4,TGTGCCAGCGCTGACCGGGACAGCCGCAATGAGCAGTTCTTC,CASADRDSRNEQFF
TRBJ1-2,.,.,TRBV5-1,TGTGCCAGAAGCCGGGACAAAAACTATGGCTACACCTTC,CARSRDKNYGYTF
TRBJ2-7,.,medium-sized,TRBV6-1,TGTGCCAGCAGCAGAGGTTCCTACGAGCAGTACTTC,CASSRGSYEQYF
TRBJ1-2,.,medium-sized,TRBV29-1,TGCAGCGTTGAATCCAGAAAACCTTTTGGCTACACCTTC,CSVESRKPFGYTF
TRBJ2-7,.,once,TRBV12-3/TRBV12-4,TGTGCCAGCAGTGTGGTCAAGGGAGCTGCCGAGCAGTACTTC,CASSVVKGAAEQYF
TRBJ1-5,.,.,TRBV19,TGTGCCAGTAGTGCCCAGGGTGATCAGCCCCAGCATTTT,CASSAQGDQPQHF
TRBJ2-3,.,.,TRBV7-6,TGTGCCAGCAGCCCATCCCGGGGCCGCACAGATACGCAGTATTTT,CASSPSRGRTDTQYF
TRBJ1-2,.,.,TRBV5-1,TGCGCCAGCAGCGATGGTAACTATGGCTACACCTTC,CASSDGNYGYTF
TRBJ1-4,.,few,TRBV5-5,TGTGCCAGCAGCTTTTCCAGGGCCCCAACTAATGAAAAACTGTTTTTT,CASSFSRAPTNEKLFF
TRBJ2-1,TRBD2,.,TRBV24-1,TGTGCCACCAGTGATGTTAAGGGAACCCCCTTCCTAGCGGGAACCTACAATGAGCAGTTCTTC,CATSDVKGTPFLAGTYNEQFF
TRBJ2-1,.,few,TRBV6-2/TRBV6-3,TGTGCCAGCAGTTACTCGTTAAGGGAACAGTTCTTC,CASSYSLREQFF
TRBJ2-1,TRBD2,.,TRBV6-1,TGTGCCAGCAGTGTCGGCGGGTTAGCGGGAGGTTACAATGAGCAGTTCTTC,CASSVGGLAGGYNEQFF
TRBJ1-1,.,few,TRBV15,TGTGCCACCAGCAGAGATGGATTGGGAATCACTGAAGCTTTCTTT,CATSRDGLGITEAFF
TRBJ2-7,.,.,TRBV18,TGTGCCAGCTCACCAGGGGCCGGGGCCGACTACGAGCAGTACTTC,CASSPGAGADYEQYF
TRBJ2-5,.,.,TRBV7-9,TGTGCCGGTAGCACAAGACCCGAAGTAGAGACCCAGTACTTC,CAGSTRPEVETQYF
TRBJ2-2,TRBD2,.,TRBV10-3,TGTGCCATCACAGGGCTAGCGGGACCGAACACCGGGGAGCTGTTTTTT,CAITGLAGPNTGELFF
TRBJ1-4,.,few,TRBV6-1,TGTGCCAGCAGTGAATCGGCCAGTTCGGCAACTAATGAAAAACTGTTTTTT,CASSESASSATNEKLFF
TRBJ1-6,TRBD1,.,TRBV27,TGTGCCAGCAGTTTCCGGACAGGGTACTCACCCCTCCACTTT,CASSFRTGYSPLHF
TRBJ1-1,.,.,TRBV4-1,TGCGCCAGCAGCCAAGAGAGTGGTCAGGGAGGCACTGAAGCTTTCTTT,CASSQESGQGGTEAFF
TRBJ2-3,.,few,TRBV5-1,TGCGCCAGCAGCTTGGTCGGCGCAACCACAGATACGCAGTATTTT,CASSLVGATTDTQYF
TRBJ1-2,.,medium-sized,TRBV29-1,TGCAGCGTACAGACGGCAAACTATGGCTACACCTTC,CSVQTANYGYTF
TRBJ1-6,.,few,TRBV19,TGTGCCAGTAGTACGCACGGTAATAATTCACCCCTCCACTTT,CASSTHGNNSPLHF